This T cell receptor (beta chain) was sequenced during a study of regulatory T cells in long-lasting Graves disease (dated by TCRdb to the early 2020s). About the study as a whole: Patients with newly diagnosed Graves' disease had been on antithyroid drugs for under 3 months. Peripheral blood TCR sequencing and RNA sequencing compared persistent Graves' disease patients with newly diagnosed Graves' disease patients. The study took place in China and was registered as a clinical trial. A total of 33 samples underwent TCR sequencing: about 13 from persistent and around 20 from newly diagnosed Graves' disease patients. Broader findings and caveats from the paper: Preferential use of TRBV28, TRBJ1-2 and TRBJ2-5 was observed in persistent disease, whereas TRBV20-1 and TRBJ2-1 were favored in newly diagnosed disease. The study examined only peripheral blood because the primary lesion, thyroid tissue, could not be accessed. As a limitation, the authors acknowledged that the small sample size may reduce accuracy. A larger number of public clonotypes was shared among persistent patients (around 3,000) than among newly diagnosed patients (approximately 930). Lower TCR Shannon entropy and fewer highly expanded clones were observed in persistent Graves' disease patients than in newly diagnosed patients, which suggested clonal expansion. Sequencing and analysis were limited to the TCR beta chain.

The library relied on multiplex PCR. The run used an Illumina HiSeq 4000. To build TCR beta libraries, CDR3 regions were amplified by Arm-PCR using iRepertoire HTBI primers. Before sequencing, the PCR products went through gel purification. The original methods were these. Across samples, roughly 60 TRBV and 15 or so TRBJ segments were identified and used for gene usage analysis of CDR3 amino acid clonotypes. Filtered high-quality paired reads were merged into contigs using COPE and FqMerger. BLAST was used to align contigs to IMGT TRBV, TRBD and TRBJ reference genes, and CDR3 was defined according to IMGT. Any clonotype with a frequency above 0.1% was classified as a highly expanded clone. Repertoire diversity was measured by Shannon entropy, and V-J evenness by the Gini coefficient. Clonotypes shared by more than one individual were considered public. TCRdb applied fastp at Q25 and MiXCR to the public reads, then kept only in-frame beta chains. Here each entry gathers all rows of one CDR3 protein and keeps the most common genes and DNA. These V and J calls rely on TCRdb rather than the paper's analysis. The sample table records hundreds of thousands of distinct CDR3 sequences; 15% to 20% of these occur just once. The ten largest clones take up about 18% of the sample.

The junction carries 10 bases between V and J, which are trimmed by 4 bases and 0 bases respectively. From the cysteine through the phenylalanine, the CDR3 covers 14 amino acids. The sequence is cut down to CDR3 DNA, 42 bases in frame from base 1. CDR1 and CDR2 were assigned from the germline V gene (reference sequence) as GTSNPN and SVGIG. Worth noting for this clonotype: What antigen it recognizes has not been identified. No base quality information exists; no much larger clone differs at one position.

The time point label for this specimen denotes: newly diagnosed GD, antithyroid drugs for less than 3 months. RNA was extracted from PBMCs in TRIzol for both TCR sequencing and RNA sequencing. The diagnosis of Graves' disease was made according to American Thyroid Association guidelines. Patients for the study were recruited at an endocrinology department in Xi'an, China. From each patient, approximately 9.9 milliliters of peripheral blood was collected into an EDTA anticoagulant tube. Ficoll Paque Plus density gradient separation was used to isolate PBMCs, and no further T cell sorting was performed. RNA quality was checked with an Agilent 2100 Bioanalyzer and agarose gel, and concentration with a NanoDrop 2000. These sequences were also reported in another study, on T cells in Graves' hyperthyroidism and ophthalmopathy. That second report states: Stable Graves' hyperthyroidism was defined as no progression to ophthalmopathy during 18 months of follow-up. Hyperthyroidism patients were newly diagnosed, with disease duration under 2 months, and aged 18 to 65 years. The study excluded patients with uncontrolled infections, other autoimmune diseases, pregnancy or lactation. Diagnoses relied on clinical symptoms, serum thyroxine and TRAb, thyroid ultrasound and orbital computed tomography. A first-round RT-PCR of the TCR CDR3 used the HTBI primer set with the Qiagen OneStep RT-PCR kit. Most expanded thyroid clonotypes (frequency above 0.001) were also found in blood, which suggests that blood repertoires may mirror thyroid immune responses. A model built on a 13 V-J signature distinguished ophthalmopathy from stable hyperthyroidism, reaching around 87% sensitivity and 81.08% specificity in cross-validation and 80%/75% in testing. In validation, the model predicted progression to ophthalmopathy a median of roughly 6.2 months before onset, with roughly 70% sensitivity and 72.22% specificity. To identify distinguishing TCR V-J signatures, a discovery cohort of 90 to 100 patients was used, comprising under 45 with Graves' ophthalmopathy and around 60 with stable Graves' hyperthyroidism. Whether ophthalmopathy could be predicted prospectively was tested in an independent validation cohort made up of 18 to 20 hyperthyroidism patients plus 17 patients who later progressed to ophthalmopathy. The roughly 91 discovery patients were randomly divided into training and test sets at a 7:3 ratio. The study also compared thyroid tissue and blood T-cell repertoires from a handful of Graves' hyperthyroidism patients. Following sampling, methimazole starting at 30 mg daily was given to hyperthyroidism patients, and high-dose intravenous methylprednisolone was given to ophthalmopathy patients. Libraries were constructed in a second round of multiplex PCR, after which size selection and purification were performed. The libraries were sequenced on an Illumina HiSeq2000 using paired-end 100 bp reads. Raw data were processed with SOAPnuke, discarding reads with adapters, uncalled bases, mean Phred below 15, or no exact constant-primer or identifier match. High-quality paired reads were merged using COPE v1.2.5, and each unique nucleotide sequence was defined as a clonotype. MiTCR v1.1 was used to align the clonotypes against IMGT TRBV, TRBD and TRBJ reference segments. Only V-J combinations with frequency above 0.0001, covering 99% to 99.2% of repertoires, were analysed. A TCS score was defined as the ratio between F50 (clonal expansion) and ExV (chaos), using BLOSUM62-based TCRdist between CDR3 peptides within each V-J. Welch's t-statistics and random forest reduced fewer than 550 V-J features to 10 to 15, which were used in a naive Bayes classifier (R e1071). No statistical method was used to set the sample size in advance, and investigators knew the group allocation. TCR Vbeta CDR3 sequencing of approximately 140 peripheral blood samples (under 45 ophthalmopathy, about 74 hyperthyroidism and around 17 progressor patients) is reported in the paper.

The TCR comes from a woman aged 30 to 39 with Graves disease. Donor details come from another sample of the same person, matched by shared clones. Sequenced here: peripheral blood mononuclear cells (PBMCs), sampled at new diagnosis, from a patient treated with antithyroid drugs. This chain joins TRBV30 to TRBJ1-3, with no D gene named confidently. The DNA is as follows: TGTGCCTGGACAGAAGGATACTCTGGAAACACCATATATTTT. Translated, this gives CAWTEGYSGNTIYF.